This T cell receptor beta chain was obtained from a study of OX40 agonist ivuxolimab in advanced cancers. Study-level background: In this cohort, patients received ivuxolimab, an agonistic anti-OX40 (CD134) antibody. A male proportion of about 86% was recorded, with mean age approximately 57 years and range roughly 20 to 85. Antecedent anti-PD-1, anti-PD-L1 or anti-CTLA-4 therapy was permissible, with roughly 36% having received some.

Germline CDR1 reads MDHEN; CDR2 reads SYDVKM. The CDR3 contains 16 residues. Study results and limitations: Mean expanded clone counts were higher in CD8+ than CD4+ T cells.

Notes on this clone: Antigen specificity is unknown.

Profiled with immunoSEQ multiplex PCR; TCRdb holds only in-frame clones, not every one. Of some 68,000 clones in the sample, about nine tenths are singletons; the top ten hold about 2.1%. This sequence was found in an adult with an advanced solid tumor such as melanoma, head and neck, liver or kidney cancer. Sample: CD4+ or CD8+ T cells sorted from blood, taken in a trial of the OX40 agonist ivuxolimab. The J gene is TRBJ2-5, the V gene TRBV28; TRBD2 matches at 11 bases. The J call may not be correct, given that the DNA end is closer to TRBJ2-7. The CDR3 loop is CASSQPSGRPSYEQYF. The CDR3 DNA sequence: TGTGCCAGCAGCCAACCTAGCGGGAGGCCCTCCTACGAGCAGTACTTC.